The sequence of this T cell receptor (beta chain) was determined in a study of radiotherapy plus CTLA-4 blockade in lung cancer (dated by TCRdb to 2016 to 2019). Study-wide context: Among enrolled patients, roughly 20% had an objective response and 25% to 40% reached disease control.

Libraries were made using the immunoSEQ multiplex PCR assay. TCRdb holds this immuneACCESS table with in-frame rearrangements only. Some clones are missing; in checked studies, unresolved V genes explain under half, and the rest has no known cause. This sample holds around 44,000 clones; roughly three quarters were observed only once. About 2.7% of the sample is held by the ten biggest clonotypes. V and J are truncated by 2 bases and 7 bases respectively, leaving an intervening sequence of 11 bases. The CDR3 contains 14 residues, cysteine and phenylalanine counted. Only the CDR3 part of the read is kept: 42 bases, read in frame from the first base. CDR1 and CDR2, looked up from the germline V gene, are MNHNS and SASEGT. This clone was counted a single time. The specificity of this receptor is unknown. The sample holds no much larger clone one base away, and base qualities are not on file. The study evaluated CTLA-4 blockade (ipilimumab) given together with focal radiation therapy in patients who had chemo-refractory metastatic non-small-cell lung cancer.

The research as a whole found: The strongest predictors of response were reported to be early dynamic shifts in blood T cell clones along with a rise in serum interferon-beta following radiation. After treatment with radiotherapy and ipilimumab, TCR clones that originated in tumors expanded in peripheral blood.

The specimen comprised peripheral blood, sampled from a patient treated with radiotherapy plus ipilimumab. In this chain, TRBV6-1 is recombined with TRBJ1-4; the D gene is not confidently resolved. This clonotype was obtained from a human donor with non-small cell lung cancer whose response to radiotherapy plus ipilimumab could not be evaluated. The DNA sequence is TGTGCCAGCAGTGAATTATGGGGAGGTGAAAAACTGTTTTTT. Protein translation: CASSELWGGEKLFF.